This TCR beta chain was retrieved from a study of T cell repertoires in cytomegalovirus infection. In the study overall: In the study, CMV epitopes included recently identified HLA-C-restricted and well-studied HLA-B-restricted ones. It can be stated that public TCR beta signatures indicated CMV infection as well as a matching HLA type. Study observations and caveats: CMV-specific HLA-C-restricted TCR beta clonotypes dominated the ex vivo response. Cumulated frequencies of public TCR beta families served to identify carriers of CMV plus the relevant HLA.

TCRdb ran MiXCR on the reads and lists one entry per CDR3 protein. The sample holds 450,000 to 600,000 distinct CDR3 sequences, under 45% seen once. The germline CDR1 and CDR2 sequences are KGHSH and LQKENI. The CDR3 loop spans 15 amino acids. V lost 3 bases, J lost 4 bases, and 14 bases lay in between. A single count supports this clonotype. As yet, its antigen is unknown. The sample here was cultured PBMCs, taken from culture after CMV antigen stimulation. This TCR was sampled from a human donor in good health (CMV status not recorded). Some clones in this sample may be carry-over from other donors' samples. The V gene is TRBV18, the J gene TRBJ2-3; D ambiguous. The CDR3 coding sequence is TGTGCCAGCTCACCTCAAGGTGTCGGTGCAGATACGCAGTATTTT. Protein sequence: CASSPQGVGADTQYF.